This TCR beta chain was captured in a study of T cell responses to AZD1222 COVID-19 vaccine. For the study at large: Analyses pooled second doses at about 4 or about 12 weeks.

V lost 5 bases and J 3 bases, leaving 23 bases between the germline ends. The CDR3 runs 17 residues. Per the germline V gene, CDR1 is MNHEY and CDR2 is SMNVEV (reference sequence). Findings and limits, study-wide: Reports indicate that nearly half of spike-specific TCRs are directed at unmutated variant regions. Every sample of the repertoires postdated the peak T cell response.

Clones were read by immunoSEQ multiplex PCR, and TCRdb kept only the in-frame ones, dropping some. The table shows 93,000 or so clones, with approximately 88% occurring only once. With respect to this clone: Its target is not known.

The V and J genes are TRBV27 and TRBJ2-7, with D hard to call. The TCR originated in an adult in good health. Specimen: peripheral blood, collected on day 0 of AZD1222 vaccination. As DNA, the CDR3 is TGTGCCAGCAGTCCCCACCCGCCCGGTCCAATCCTCTACGAGCAGTACTTC. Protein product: CASSPHPPGPILYEQYF.